Sequencing of this T cell receptor (beta chain) was carried out in a study of blood T cells in healthy people across ages. Peripheral blood, roughly 9.3 milliliters per donor, was collected. Through a sample-barcoded 5' primer and a J-beta primer mix, a second PCR was run for roughly 6 to 12 cycles. TCRdb itself ran the 5' RACE reads through MiXCR, one entry per CDR3 protein. In the table there are some 790,000 distinct CDR3 sequences, 29% of which are singletons. Study-level results: A roughly linear fall in TCR beta diversity per million T cells was seen with increasing age. Comparison with aged donors showed that long-lived donors had more naive CD4+ cells and higher diversity. Samples with more naive T cells showed higher observed beta diversity.

With regard to this clonotype: Its antigen is still unknown.

Material for sequencing was blood. The sequence came from an elderly woman in good health.

The CDR3 DNA sequence: TGTGCCAGCAGCCTCCGAACCAATGAAAAACTGTTTTTT. The encoded protein is CASSLRTNEKLFF. The chain carries TRBV7-2 and TRBJ1-4, with D uncertain. Trimming took 5 bases from V and 5 from J, leaving 9 bases between them. The CDR3 consists of 13 residues. Germline CDR1 reads SGHTA; CDR2 reads FQGNSA.